The T cell receptor beta chain described here comes from a study of blood T cell repertoires in COVID-19. For the study at large: The origin of the acute and convalescent COVID-19 samples was the United States, Italy and Spain. PBMCs, B-cell-depleted T cells, or T cells were the source of the cDNA or gDNA that made up the material.

Original analysis: Nucleated cell counts were estimated from reference gene primer amplification. Repertoires were generated with immunoSEQ multiplex PCR, while TCRdb's copy carries only in-frame clones and drops some. That table supplies the V and J calls and clone size; D and trimming were determined from the DNA. The table records tens of thousands of clones, roughly 91% of them present only once. The CDR3 has 13 amino acids. V lost 3 bases, J lost 15 bases, and 11 bases stayed unmatched. CDR1 is LGHDT and CDR2 is YNNKEL in the germline V gene (reference sequence). J is TRBJ2-1 and V is TRBV3-1 (or the pseudogene TRBV3-2), with 7 bases fitting TRBD2. The sequence derives from a human donor in a cohort sampled during active COVID-19. The sample consisted of peripheral blood. This CDR3 reads CASSQVPGLNLFF. In DNA, the CDR3 is TGTGCCAGCAGCCAGGTACCGGGACTAAACCTGTTCTTC.